The clone carrying this T cell receptor beta chain was observed at least ten times. What it binds is not known. Reverse transcription of all isolated RNA meant that expressed TCRB transcripts were sequenced. Method: immunoSEQ multiplex PCR; TCRdb's copy keeps in-frame clones and lacks some. The sample contains some 350,000 clones, 9.5% to 10% of which appear only once. The data are from a study of beta chain features in type 1 diabetes. General study points: A moderate, significant TCRB CDR3 shortening appeared in type 1 diabetes across four CD4+ subsets. With patients and controls alike, PCR might favor shorter templates to an equal degree. There were fewer insertions and more deletions at the VDJ junctions of type 1 diabetes patients.

The germline gives CDR1 MDHEN, CDR2 SYDVKM. The CDR3 is 12 amino acids. Trimming left V 5 bases short and J 12 bases short, with 14 bases between. The TCR comes from a young man with type 1 diabetes. The material sequenced was central memory CD4+ T cells from blood. This chain uses TRBV28 with TRBJ2-1; D unresolved. The CDR3 bases are TGTGCCAGCAGTCCATACGTACAAATGCAGTTCTTC. It specifies CASSPYVQMQFF.